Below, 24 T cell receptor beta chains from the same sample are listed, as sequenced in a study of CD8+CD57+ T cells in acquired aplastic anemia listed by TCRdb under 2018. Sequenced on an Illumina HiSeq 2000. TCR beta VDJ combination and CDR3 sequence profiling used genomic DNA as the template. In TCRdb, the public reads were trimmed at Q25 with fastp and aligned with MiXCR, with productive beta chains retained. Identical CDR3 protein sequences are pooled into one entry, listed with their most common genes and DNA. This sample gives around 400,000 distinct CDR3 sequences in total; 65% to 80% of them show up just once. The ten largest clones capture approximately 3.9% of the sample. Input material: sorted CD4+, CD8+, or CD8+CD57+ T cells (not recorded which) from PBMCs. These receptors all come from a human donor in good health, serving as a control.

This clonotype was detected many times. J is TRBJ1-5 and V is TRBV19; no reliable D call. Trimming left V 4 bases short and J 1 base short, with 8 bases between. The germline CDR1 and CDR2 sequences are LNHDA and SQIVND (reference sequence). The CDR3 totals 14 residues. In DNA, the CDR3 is TGTGCCAGTAGTACCCTACAAAGCAATCAGCCCCAGCATTTT. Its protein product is CASSTLQSNQPQHF.

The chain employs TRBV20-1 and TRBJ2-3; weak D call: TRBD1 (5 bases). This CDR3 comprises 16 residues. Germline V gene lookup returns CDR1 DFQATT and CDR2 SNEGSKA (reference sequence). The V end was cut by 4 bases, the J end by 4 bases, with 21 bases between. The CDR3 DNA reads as TGCAGTGCTAAGACAGCATACACCTACCAGGCAGATACGCAGTATTTT. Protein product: CSAKTAYTYQADTQYF.

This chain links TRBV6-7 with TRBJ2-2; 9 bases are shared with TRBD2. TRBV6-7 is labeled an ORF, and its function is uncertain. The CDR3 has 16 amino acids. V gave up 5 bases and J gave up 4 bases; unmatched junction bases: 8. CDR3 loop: CASSKRGGAFTGELFF. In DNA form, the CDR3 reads TGTGCCAGCAGTAAACGCGGGGGGGCCTTCACCGGGGAGCTGTTTTTT.

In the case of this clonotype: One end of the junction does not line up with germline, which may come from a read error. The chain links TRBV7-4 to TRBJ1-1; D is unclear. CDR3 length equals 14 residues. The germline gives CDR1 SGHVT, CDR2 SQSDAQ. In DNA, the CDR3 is TGTGCCGGCAAAGAGAGTCTAGATCGGGCAAAAGCTTTTTTT. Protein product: CAGKESLDRAKAFF.

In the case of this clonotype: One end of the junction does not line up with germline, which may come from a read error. CDR3 amino acids: CASSLNQGASGELF. DNA of the CDR3: TGTGCCAGCAGCTTAAACCAGGGGGCGAGCGGGGAGCTGTTC. The chain carries TRBV7-2 and TRBJ2-1; D might be TRBD1 (8 bases). The CDR3 has 14 amino acids. Germline CDR1 reads SGHTA; CDR2 reads FQGNSA.

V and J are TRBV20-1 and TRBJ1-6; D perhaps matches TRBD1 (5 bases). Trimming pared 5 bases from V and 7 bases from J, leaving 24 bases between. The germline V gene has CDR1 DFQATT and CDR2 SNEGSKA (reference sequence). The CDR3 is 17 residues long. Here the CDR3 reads CSAGGDEAYALNSPLHF. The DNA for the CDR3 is TGCAGTGCTGGGGGGGACGAGGCCTACGCCCTCAATTCACCCCTCCACTTT.

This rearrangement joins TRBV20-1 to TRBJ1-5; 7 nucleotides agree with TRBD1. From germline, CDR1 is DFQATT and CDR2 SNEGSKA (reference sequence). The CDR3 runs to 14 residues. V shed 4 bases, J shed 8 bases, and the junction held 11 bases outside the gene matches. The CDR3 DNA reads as TGCAGTGCTACGACAGGGCTTACGAACAAGCCCCAGCATTTT. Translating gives CSATTGLTNKPQHF.

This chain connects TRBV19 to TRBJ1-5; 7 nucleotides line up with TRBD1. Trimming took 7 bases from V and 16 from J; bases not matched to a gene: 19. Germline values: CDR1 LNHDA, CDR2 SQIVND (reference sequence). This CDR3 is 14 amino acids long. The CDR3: CASTGGDYGYTFHF. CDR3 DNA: TGTGCCAGTACAGGGGGGGACTATGGCTACACCTTCCATTTT.

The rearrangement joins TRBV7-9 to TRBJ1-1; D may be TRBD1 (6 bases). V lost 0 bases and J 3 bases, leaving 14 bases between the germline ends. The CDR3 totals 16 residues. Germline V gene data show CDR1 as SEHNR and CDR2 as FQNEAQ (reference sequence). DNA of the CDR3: TGTGCCAGCAGCTTAGCTCGTGGAGGGGGGGACACTGAAGCTTTCTTT. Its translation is CASSLARGGGDTEAFF.

DNA for the CDR3: TGTGCCATCAGTGAGTCGGGGGGCATGTCTGGGGCCAACGTCCTGACTTTC. It yields the protein CAISESGGMSGANVLTF. The chain has TRBV10-3 and TRBJ2-6, with D possibly being TRBD1 or TRBD2 (6 bases each). Trimming took off 0 bases at V and 1 base at J, with 10 bases between the two ends. Germline values: CDR1 ENHRY, CDR2 SYGVKD. The length of the CDR3 is 17 residues.

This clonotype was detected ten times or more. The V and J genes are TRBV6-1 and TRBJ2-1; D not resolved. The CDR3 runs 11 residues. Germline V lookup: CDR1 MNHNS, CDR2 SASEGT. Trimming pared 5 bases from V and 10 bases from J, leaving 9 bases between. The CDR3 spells CASSTGREQFF. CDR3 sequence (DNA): TGTGCCAGCAGTACCGGACGGGAGCAGTTCTTC.

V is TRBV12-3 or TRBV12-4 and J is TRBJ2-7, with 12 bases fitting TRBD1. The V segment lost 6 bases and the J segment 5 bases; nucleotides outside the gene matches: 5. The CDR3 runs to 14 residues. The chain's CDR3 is CASSQGTGGDEQYF. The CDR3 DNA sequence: TGTGCCAGCAGCCAAGGGACAGGGGGCGACGAGCAGTACTTC.

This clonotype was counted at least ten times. CDR3 sequence: CASRGGGQSSYTF. DNA of the CDR3: TGTGCCAGCAGAGGAGGGGGACAGTCGAGCTACACCTTC. The genes are TRBV3-1 and TRBJ1-2, with TRBD1 identical over 7 bases. The CDR3 is 13 residues long. V was pared by 6 bases and J by 9 bases, with 10 bases of the junction left unmatched. Germline V gives CDR1 LGHDT, CDR2 YNNKEL (reference sequence).

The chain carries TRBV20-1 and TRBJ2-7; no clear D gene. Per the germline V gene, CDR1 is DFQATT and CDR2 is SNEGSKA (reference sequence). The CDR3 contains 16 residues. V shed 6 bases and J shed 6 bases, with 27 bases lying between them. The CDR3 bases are TGCAGTGCCCTGCCCGACCCCCAGTACTCGAGGATCGAGCAGTACTTC. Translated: CSALPDPQYSRIEQYF.

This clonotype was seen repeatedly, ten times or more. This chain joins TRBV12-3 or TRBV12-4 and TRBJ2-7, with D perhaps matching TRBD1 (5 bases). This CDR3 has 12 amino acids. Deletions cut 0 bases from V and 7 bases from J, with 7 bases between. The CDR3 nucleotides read TGTGCCAGCAGTTTAGCGCCAGGGGAGCAGTACTTC. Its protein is CASSLAPGEQYF.

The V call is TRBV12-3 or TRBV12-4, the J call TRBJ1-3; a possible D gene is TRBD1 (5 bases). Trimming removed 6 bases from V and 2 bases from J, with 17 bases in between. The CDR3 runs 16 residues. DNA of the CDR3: TGTGCCAGCAGCTCTGGGGATACGGGGGCTGGAAACACCATATATTTT. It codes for CASSSGDTGAGNTIYF.

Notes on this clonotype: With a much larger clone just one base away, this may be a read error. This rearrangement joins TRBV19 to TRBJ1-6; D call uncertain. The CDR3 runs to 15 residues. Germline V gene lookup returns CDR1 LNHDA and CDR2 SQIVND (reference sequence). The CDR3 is CASSIGAAYSSPLHF. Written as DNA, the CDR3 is TGTGCCAGTAGTATAGGTGCAGCTTATAGTTCACCCCTCCACTTT.

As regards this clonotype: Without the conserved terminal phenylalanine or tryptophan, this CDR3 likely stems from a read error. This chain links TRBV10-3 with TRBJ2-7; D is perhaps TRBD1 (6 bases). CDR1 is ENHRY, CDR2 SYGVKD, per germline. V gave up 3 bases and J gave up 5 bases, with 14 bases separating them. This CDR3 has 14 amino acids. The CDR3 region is CAISDPGQPDEQYY. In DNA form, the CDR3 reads TGTGCCATCAGTGACCCAGGACAGCCGGACGAGCAGTACTAC.

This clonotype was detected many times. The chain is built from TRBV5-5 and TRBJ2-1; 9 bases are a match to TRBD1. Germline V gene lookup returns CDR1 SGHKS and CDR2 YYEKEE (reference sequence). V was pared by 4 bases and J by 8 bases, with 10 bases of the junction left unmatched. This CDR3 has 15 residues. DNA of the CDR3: TGTGCCAGCAGCGCGGGGACAGGGACCATCGATGAGCAGTTCTTC. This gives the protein CASSAGTGTIDEQFF.

The CDR3 DNA reads as TGTGCCAGCAGTGTTAAGACTAGCAATCAGCCCCAGCATTTT. It codes for CASSVKTSNQPQHF. The chain combines TRBV2 with TRBJ1-5, with no clear D. Trimming took 4 bases from V and 0 from J, leaving 7 bases between them. The CDR3 covers 14 residues. Germline V gives CDR1 SNHLY, CDR2 FYNNEI.

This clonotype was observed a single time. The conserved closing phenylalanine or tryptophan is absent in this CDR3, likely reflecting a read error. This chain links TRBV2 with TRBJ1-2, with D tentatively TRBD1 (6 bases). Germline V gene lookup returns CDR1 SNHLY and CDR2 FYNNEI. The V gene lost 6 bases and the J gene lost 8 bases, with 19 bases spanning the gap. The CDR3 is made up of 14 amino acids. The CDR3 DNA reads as TGTGCCAGCAGGACCCAGGGGACTATAGAAGGCTACACCTGC. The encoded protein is CASRTQGTIEGYTC.

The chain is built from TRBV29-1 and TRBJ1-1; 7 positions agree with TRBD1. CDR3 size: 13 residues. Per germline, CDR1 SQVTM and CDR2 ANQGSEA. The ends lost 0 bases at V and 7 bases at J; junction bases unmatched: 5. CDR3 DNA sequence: TGCAGCGTTGAAGATGGGCAGGGGGTTGAAGCTTTCTTT. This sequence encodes CSVEDGQGVEAFF. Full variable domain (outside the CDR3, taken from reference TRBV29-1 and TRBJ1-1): SAVISQKPSRDICQRGTSLTIQCQVDSQVTMMFWYRQQPGQSLTLIATANQGSEATYESGFVIDKFPISRPNLTFSTLTVSNMSPEDSSIYLCSVEDGQGVEAFFGQGTRLTVV.

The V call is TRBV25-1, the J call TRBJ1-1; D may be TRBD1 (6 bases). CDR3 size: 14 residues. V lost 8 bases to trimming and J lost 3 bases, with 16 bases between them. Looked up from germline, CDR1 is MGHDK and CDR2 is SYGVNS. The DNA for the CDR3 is TGTGCCAGCCTGGTAGGGGGGGTCGACACTGAAGCTTTCTTT. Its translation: CASLVGGVDTEAFF.

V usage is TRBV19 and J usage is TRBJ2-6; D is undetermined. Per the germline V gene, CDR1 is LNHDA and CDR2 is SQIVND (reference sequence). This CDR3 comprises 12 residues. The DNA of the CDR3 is TGTGCTGGGAAATCTGGGGCCAACGTCCTGACTTTC. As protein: CAGKSGANVLTF.